The 3 T cell receptor beta chains given below trace back to one sample, sequenced in a study of cytomegalovirus exposure and HLA in healthy donors. The study ran its PCR with 60 Vbeta and 13 Jbeta primers. Only in-frame clones appear in the TCRdb table, and some are missing; sequencing was by immunoSEQ multiplex PCR. The sample has about 170,000 clones; approximately 78% are singletons. Specimen: PBMCs. The origin of the receptors is a woman between 50 and 59 years old in good health and CMV-seropositive.

The genes are TRBV6-6 and TRBJ1-2, with 9 bases identical to TRBD1. From germline, CDR1 is MNHNY and CDR2 SVGAGI (reference sequence). The V gene end was trimmed by 3 bases and the J gene end by 5 bases; junction bases not matched to a gene: 10. This CDR3 comprises 16 residues. As DNA, the CDR3 is TGTGCCAGCAGTTATGTGGGGACAGGGCCAGGGTATGGCTACACCTTC. Protein sequence: CASSYVGTGPGYGYTF.

The V call is TRBV5-1, the J call TRBJ2-3; D is uncertain. V lost 0 bases and J 7 bases, leaving 6 bases between the germline ends. The length of the CDR3 is 12 residues. The germline V gene encodes CDR1 SGHRS and CDR2 YFSETQ. Here the CDR3 DNA reads TGCGCCAGCAGCTTGGACAGAAATACGCAGTATTTT. Amino acids: CASSLDRNTQYF.

This clone has more than one count but fewer than ten. Distinct nucleotide sequences in the sample also encode this CDR3. The chain is built from TRBV7-8 and TRBJ2-7, with 8 nucleotides matching TRBD1. Germline V CDR1 and CDR2: SGHVS, FQNEAQ. CDR3 length equals 13 residues. V lost 4 bases and J lost 5; bases outside the gene matches: 4. This CDR3 is CASSSDRVNEQYF. CDR3 bases: TGTGCCAGCAGCTCGGACAGGGTTAACGAGCAGTACTTC.